This T cell receptor (beta chain) was identified during a study of siplizumab effects on memory and regulatory T cells. Study-wide results and limits: Only a minority of proliferating CD4+ or CD8+ clones had an assignable naive or memory phenotype, with roughly 80-96% lacking one. Alloreactive sequences that could be traced to unstimulated CD4+ memory cells showed a significant reduction under siplizumab. Memory T cells appeared less diverse than naive cells, which seemed to contribute substantially to alloresponse. Whether proliferating Tregs in siplizumab cultures suppress was not functionally confirmed.

Sequencing was performed with immunoSEQ multiplex PCR; in TCRdb, only in-frame clones are kept and a portion is missing. In the table there are about 120,000 clones, approximately 94% of which are singletons. This CDR3 region has 14 residues. CDR1 and CDR2 from the germline V gene are LNHDA and SQIVND (reference sequence). V lost 3 bases and J 4 bases, leaving 12 bases between the germline ends. About this clone itself: Its matching antigen is unknown.

Sequenced input: non-Treg CD4+ T cells sorted from blood. The receptor was isolated from a human donor in good health. The chain joins TRBV19 to TRBJ1-2; D unresolved. In DNA, the CDR3 is TGTGCCAGTAGTATCGTGGCGGATGGCTATGGCTACACCTTC. It yields the protein CASSIVADGYGYTF.